The next 18 T cell receptor beta chains were all read from a single sample in a study of TIL therapy for anti-PD-1-resistant metastatic lung cancer. Regarding time point: pre-treatment sample, taken before nivolumab and TIL therapy. Tumor tissue came from excised metastases, mostly pleural nodules or supraclavicular lymph nodes. The libraries were made with immunoSEQ v3. Sequencing used immunoSEQ multiplex PCR; TCRdb keeps in-frame clones, though not all of them. This table holds 45,000 to 50,000 clones, about two thirds found once. Sequenced material: tumor tissue, taken at baseline. The receptors come from a person aged 25 to 79 with non-small cell lung cancer.

The chain links TRBV5-1 to TRBJ1-2, with a weak D call TRBD1 (5 bases). The germline gives CDR1 SGHRS, CDR2 YFSETQ. V lost 5 bases to trimming and J lost 8 bases, with 22 bases between them. The CDR3 covers 15 residues. This chain's CDR3 is CASRQGAALAFGYTF. DNA of the CDR3: TGCGCCAGCAGGCAGGGAGCGGCACTAGCATTCGGCTACACCTTC. Complete variable domain (other parts from reference TRBV5-1 and TRBJ1-2): KAGVTQTPRYLIKTRGQQVTLSCSPISGHRSVSWYQQTPGQGLQFLFEYFSETQRNKGNFPGRFSGRQFSNSRSEMNVSTLELGDSALYLCASRQGAALAFGYTFGSGTRLTVV.

In its sample, this clone was seen a few times. The chain joins TRBV7-8 to TRBJ2-1, with TRBD2 identical over 10 bases. Germline CDR1 SGHVS, CDR2 FQNEAQ. This CDR3 is 15 amino acids long. V gave up 1 base and J gave up 8 bases; unmatched junction bases: 5. DNA of the CDR3: TGTGCCAGCAGCTTAGGGCTAGCGGGAGTCCATGAGCAGTTCTTC. Its protein product is CASSLGLAGVHEQFF. Based on the CDR3 plus reference TRBV7-8 and TRBJ2-1, the full variable domain is GAGVSQSPRYKVAKRGQDVALRCDPISGHVSLFWYQQALGQGPEFLTYFQNEAQLDKSGLPSDRFFAERPEGSVSTLKIQRTQQEDSAVYLCASSLGLAGVHEQFFGPGTRLTVL.

V gene TRBV18 combines with J gene TRBJ2-3, with TRBD1 matching 11 bases. The junction had 5 bases not matched to a gene; V was cut back by 6 bases and J by 3 bases. The germline gives CDR1 KGHSH, CDR2 LQKENI. This CDR3 spans 15 amino acids. CDR3 in DNA: TGTGCCAGCTCCAAGGGACAGGGGGGGACAGATACGCAGTATTTT. Its protein is CASSKGQGGTDTQYF. The entire variable domain, with the rest obtained from reference TRBV18 and TRBJ2-3, is as follows: NAGVMQNPRHLVRRRGQEARLRCSPMKGHSHVYWYRQLPEEGLKFMVYLQKENIIDESGMPKERFSAEFPKEGPSILRIQQVVRGDSAAYFCASSKGQGGTDTQYFGPGTRLTVL.

There are a few counts of this clone. This chain connects TRBV6-5 to TRBJ1-5; perhaps TRBD1 as D (5 bases). Germline CDR1 reads MNHEY; CDR2 reads SVGAGI. This CDR3 is built from 15 residues. Trimming pared 1 base from V and 5 bases from J, leaving 12 bases between. CDR3 nucleotide sequence: TGTGCCAGCAGTTACTTAGGAGGGGCGGATCAGCCCCAGCATTTT. Protein: CASSYLGGADQPQHF.

The count of this clone is one. The rearrangement links TRBV5-1 to TRBJ2-2; possibly TRBD1 for D (5 bases). Germline-derived CDR1 and CDR2 are SGHRS and YFSETQ. The length of the CDR3 is 14 residues. The V gene lost 3 bases and the J gene lost 3 bases, with 9 bases spanning the gap. The CDR3 loop reads CASSSGRDTGELFF. The CDR3 DNA sequence: TGCGCCAGCAGCTCGGGCAGGGACACCGGGGAGCTGTTTTTT. Filled out from reference TRBV5-1 and TRBJ2-2, the complete variable domain reads KAGVTQTPRYLIKTRGQQVTLSCSPISGHRSVSWYQQTPGQGLQFLFEYFSETQRNKGNFPGRFSGRQFSNSRSEMNVSTLELGDSALYLCASSSGRDTGELFFGEGSRLTVL.

The V and J genes are TRBV2 and TRBJ1-2; unclear D gene. With 4 bases removed from V and 7 bases from J, the gap between germline ends came to 7 bases. The germline CDR1 and CDR2 sequences are SNHLY and FYNNEI. The CDR3 is 11 residues long. The CDR3 region is CASSASGGYTF. The CDR3 DNA sequence: TGTGCCAGCAGTGCGAGTGGTGGCTACACCTTC.

This clone was seen once. The chain combines TRBV2 with TRBJ2-7, with 10 bases aligning to TRBD1. Per germline, CDR1 SNHLY and CDR2 FYNNEI. This CDR3 spans 13 amino acids. V lost 6 bases and J lost 7; bases outside the gene matches: 6. CDR3 amino acids: CASSRDRGSEQYF. The CDR3 DNA follows: TGTGCCAGCAGCCGGGACAGGGGATCTGAGCAGTACTTC.

This sequence joins TRBV7-9 and TRBJ2-2; possibly TRBD1 for D (5 bases). Germline CDR1 SEHNR, CDR2 FQNEAQ (reference sequence). The CDR3 has 15 amino acids. V lost 0 bases and J lost 5, with 10 bases in between. This CDR3 is CASSLAGLETGELFF. The CDR3, as DNA: TGTGCCAGCAGCTTAGCGGGGCTTGAAACCGGGGAGCTGTTTTTT.

Only one count was recorded for this clone. The chain carries TRBV7-2 and TRBJ2-3; D may match TRBD1 or TRBD2 (5 bases each). V lost 3 bases and J 0 bases, leaving 10 bases between the germline ends. The germline V gene encodes CDR1 SGHTA and CDR2 FQGNSA. The CDR3 spans 15 residues. The CDR3, as DNA: TGTGCCAGCAGCTTTGACCGGGGCAGCACAGATACGCAGTATTTT. Amino acid sequence: CASSFDRGSTDTQYF. The entire variable domain, with the rest obtained from reference TRBV7-2 and TRBJ2-3, is as follows: GAGVSQSPSNKVTEKGKDVELRCDPISGHTALYWYRQSLGQGLEFLIYFQGNSAPDKSGLPSDRFSAERTGGSVSTLTIQRTQQEDSAVYLCASSFDRGSTDTQYFGPGTRLTVL.

This chain uses TRBV28 with TRBJ1-3; 7 nucleotides match TRBD1. Unmatched junction bases numbered 9, after V lost 6 bases and J lost 4 bases. CDR3 length: 15 amino acids. Germline CDR1 and CDR2: MDHEN and SYDVKM. The CDR3 protein is CASSSGGGFGNTIYF. The CDR3 region has the DNA TGTGCCAGCAGCTCCGGAGGGGGCTTCGGAAACACCATATATTTT.

This clone was found many times. The rearrangement uses TRBV29-1 and TRBJ1-3; unclear D gene. V gave up 4 bases and J gave up 0 bases, with 4 bases separating them. Per the germline V gene, CDR1 is SQVTM and CDR2 is ANQGSEA. The CDR3 extends over 12 amino acids. CDR3 nucleotide sequence: TGCAGCGTTGCTATCTCTGGAAACACCATATATTTT. It is translated as CSVAISGNTIYF.

The chain carries TRBV6-5 and TRBJ1-1; TRBD1 might be the D (6 bases). Germline V gives CDR1 MNHEY, CDR2 SVGAGI. Trimming cost V 2 bases and J 8 bases, with 9 bases left between them. This CDR3 has 12 amino acids. The DNA of the CDR3 is TGTGCCAGCAGTTACGACCAGGGGGAAGCTTTCTTT. Amino acids: CASSYDQGEAFF.

The chain has TRBV6-5 and TRBJ2-7; the D gene is possibly TRBD2 (5 bases). Trimming took 0 bases from V and 3 from J, leaving 15 bases between them. CDR1 and CDR2 from the germline V gene are MNHEY and SVGAGI. CDR3 length: 16 amino acids. CDR3 residues: CASSYSMGSAHYEQYF. In DNA, the CDR3 is TGTGCCAGCAGTTACTCGATGGGTAGCGCCCACTACGAGCAGTACTTC.

The rearrangement uses TRBV7-9 and TRBJ1-4, with 7 bases aligning to TRBD1. The V segment lost 5 bases and the J segment 5 bases; nucleotides outside the gene matches: 11. Germline CDR1 is SEHNR and CDR2 is FQNEAQ (reference sequence). The length of the CDR3 is 16 residues. CDR3 nucleotide sequence: TGTGCCAGCAGCGCCCATGGGGGACAGTCGAATGAAAAACTGTTTTTT. Its translation is CASSAHGGQSNEKLFF.

This clone is a singleton in its sample. The gene calls are TRBV2 and TRBJ2-5, with TRBD1 matching 8 bases. V shed 9 bases and J 2 bases; nucleotides not matched to a gene: 8. CDR1 and CDR2 (germline): SNHLY, FYNNEI. The CDR3 runs 14 residues. CDR3 region: CASRGDRLQETQYF. CDR3 nucleotides: TGTGCCAGTAGAGGGGACAGGTTGCAAGAGACCCAGTACTTC.

The chain recombines TRBV4-3 with TRBJ2-1; D is ambiguous. Germline-derived CDR1 and CDR2 are LGHNA and YSLEER. The length of the CDR3 is 13 residues. V was clipped by 0 bases and J by 7 bases, with 7 bases between them. The CDR3 bases are TGCGCCAGCAGCCAAGATCTGCGGAATGAGCAGTTCTTC. It yields the protein CASSQDLRNEQFF.

The V call is TRBV6-6, the J call TRBJ2-5, with 7 bases that match TRBD2. The CDR3 runs to 15 residues. Germline CDR1 MNHNY, CDR2 SVGAGI (reference sequence). V lost 5 bases to trimming and J lost 4 bases; unmatched junction nucleotides: 10. This CDR3 reads CASSRGGVGRETQYF. CDR3 DNA sequence: TGTGCCAGCAGTCGCGGGGGAGTGGGAAGAGAGACCCAGTACTTC.

V gene TRBV30 combines with J gene TRBJ1-2, with D unresolved. Trimming removed 2 bases from V and 3 bases from J, with 4 bases in between. Germline CDR1 is GTSNPN and CDR2 is SVGIG (reference sequence). This CDR3 has 11 amino acids. CDR3 nucleotide sequence: TGTGCCTGGAGTCAGGACTATGGCTACACCTTC. It is translated as CAWSQDYGYTF. Looking up the rest from reference TRBV30 and TRBJ1-2 gives the full variable domain: SQTIHQWPATLVQPVGSPLSLECTVEGTSNPNLYWYRQAAGRGLQLLFYSVGIGQISSEVPQNLSASRPQDRQFILSSKKLLLSDSGFYLCAWSQDYGYTFGSGTRLTVV.